Here is one TCR beta chain with its context. The entry originates in a study of blood T cell repertoires in COVID-19. This CDR3 is built from 18 residues. Clones were read by immunoSEQ multiplex PCR, and TCRdb kept only the in-frame ones, dropping some. Of approximately 280,000 clones listed, roughly nine tenths are singletons. Source material: PBMCs or T cells enriched from blood (not recorded which). The chain carries TRBV21-1 and TRBJ2-2; TRBD2 reflects the table's D call only, with no check against the DNA. TRBV21-1 is a pseudogene locus. This receptor was identified in a woman between 35 and 50 years old who had recovered from COVID-19. CDR3 in DNA: TGTGCCAGCAGCAAATCCCTTCGACTAGCGGGATACACCGGGGAGCTGTTTTTT. Amino acid sequence: CASSKSLRLAGYTGELFF.